This T cell receptor (beta chain) was identified in a study of CD8 T cells in ankylosing spondylitis. Germline values: CDR1 LGHNA, CDR2 YSLEER. This CDR3 is built from 15 residues. Trimming stripped 3 bases from V and 3 bases from J, with 14 bases between. This clonotype was observed at least ten times. Quantitative 5'-RACE with molecular barcodes was used to make the TCR beta libraries. TCRdb recomputed calls from the 5' RACE reads with MiXCR, one row per CDR3 protein. The repertoire holds a few hundred thousand distinct CDR3 sequences, over 15% seen once, with around 30% in the top ten. The sample was blood, either unsorted or a sorted T cell fraction (not recorded which). This receptor was taken from a male donor with ankylosing spondylitis or in good health (not recorded which). The chain has TRBV4-3 and TRBJ1-1; D perhaps matches TRBD1 (5 bases). The CDR3: CASSQAEQVYTEAFF. The CDR3 region has the DNA TGCGCCAGCAGCCAGGCCGAACAGGTGTACACTGAAGCTTTCTTT.